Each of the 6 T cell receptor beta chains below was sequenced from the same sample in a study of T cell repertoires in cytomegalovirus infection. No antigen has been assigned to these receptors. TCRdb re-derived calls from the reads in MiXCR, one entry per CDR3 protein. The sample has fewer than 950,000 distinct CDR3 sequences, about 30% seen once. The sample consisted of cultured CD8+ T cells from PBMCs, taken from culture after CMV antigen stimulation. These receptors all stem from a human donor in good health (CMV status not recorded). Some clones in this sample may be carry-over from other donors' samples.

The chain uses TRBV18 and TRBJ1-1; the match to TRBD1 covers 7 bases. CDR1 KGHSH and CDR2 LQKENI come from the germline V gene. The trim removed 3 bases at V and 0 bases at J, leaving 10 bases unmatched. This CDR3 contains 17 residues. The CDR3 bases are TGTGCCAGCTCACCCCAAATGACAGGGCGCATGAACACTGAAGCTTTCTTT. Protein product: CASSPQMTGRMNTEAFF.

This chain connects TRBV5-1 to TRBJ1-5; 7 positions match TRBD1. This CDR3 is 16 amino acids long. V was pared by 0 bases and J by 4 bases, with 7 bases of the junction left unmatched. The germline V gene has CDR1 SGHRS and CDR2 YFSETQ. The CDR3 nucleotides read TGCGCCAGCAGCTTGGGAACAGGGGATCGAAATCAGCCCCAGCATTTT. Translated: CASSLGTGDRNQPQHF.

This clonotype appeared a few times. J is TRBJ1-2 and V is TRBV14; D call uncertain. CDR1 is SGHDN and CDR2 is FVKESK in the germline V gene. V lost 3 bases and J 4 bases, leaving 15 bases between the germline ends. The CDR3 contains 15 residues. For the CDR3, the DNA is TGTGCCAGCAGCCATCGACCTGACGAAGCCTATGGCTACACCTTC. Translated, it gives CASSHRPDEAYGYTF. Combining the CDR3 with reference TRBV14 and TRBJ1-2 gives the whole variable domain EAGVTQFPSHSVIEKGQTVTLRCDPISGHDNLYWYRRVMGKEIKFLLHFVKESKQDESGMPNNRFLAERTGGTYSTLKVQPAELEDSGVYFCASSHRPDEAYGYTFGSGTRLTVV.

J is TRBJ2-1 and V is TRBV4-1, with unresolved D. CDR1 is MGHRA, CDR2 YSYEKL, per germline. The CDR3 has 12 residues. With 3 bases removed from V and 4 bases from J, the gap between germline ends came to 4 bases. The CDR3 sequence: CASSHEYNEQFF. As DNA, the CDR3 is TGCGCCAGCAGCCACGAGTACAATGAGCAGTTCTTC.

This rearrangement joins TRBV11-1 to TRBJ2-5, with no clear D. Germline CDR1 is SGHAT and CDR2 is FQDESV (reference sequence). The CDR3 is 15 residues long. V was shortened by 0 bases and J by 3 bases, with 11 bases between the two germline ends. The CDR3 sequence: CASSLALWKKETQYF. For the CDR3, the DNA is TGTGCCAGCAGCTTAGCGCTGTGGAAGAAAGAGACCCAGTACTTC.

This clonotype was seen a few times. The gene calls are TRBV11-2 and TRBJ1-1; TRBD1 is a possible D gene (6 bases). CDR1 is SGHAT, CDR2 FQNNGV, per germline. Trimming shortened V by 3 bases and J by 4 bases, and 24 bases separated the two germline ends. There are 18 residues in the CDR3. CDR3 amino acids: CASSFWQWERGKSTEAFF. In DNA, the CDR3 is TGTGCCAGCAGCTTTTGGCAATGGGAGAGGGGGAAAAGCACTGAAGCTTTCTTT. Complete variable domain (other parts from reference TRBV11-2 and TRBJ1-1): EAGVAQSPRYKIIEKRQSVAFWCNPISGHATLYWYQQILGQGPKLLIQFQNNGVVDDSQLPKDRFSAERLKGVDSTLKIQPAKLEDSAVYLCASSFWQWERGKSTEAFFGQGTRLTVV.